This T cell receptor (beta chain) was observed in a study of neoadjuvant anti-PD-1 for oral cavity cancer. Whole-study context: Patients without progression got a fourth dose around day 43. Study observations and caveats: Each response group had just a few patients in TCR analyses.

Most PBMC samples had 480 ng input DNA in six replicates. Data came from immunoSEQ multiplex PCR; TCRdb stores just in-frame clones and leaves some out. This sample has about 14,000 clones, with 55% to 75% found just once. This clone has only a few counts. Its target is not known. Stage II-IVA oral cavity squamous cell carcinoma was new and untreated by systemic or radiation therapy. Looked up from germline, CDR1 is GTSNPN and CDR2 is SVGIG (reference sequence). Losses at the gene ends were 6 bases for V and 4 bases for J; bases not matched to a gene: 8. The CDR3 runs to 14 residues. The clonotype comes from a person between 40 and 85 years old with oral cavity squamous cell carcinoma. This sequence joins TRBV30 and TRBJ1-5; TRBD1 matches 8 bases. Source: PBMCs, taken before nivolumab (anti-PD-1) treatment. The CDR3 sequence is CACSAGGGNQPQHF. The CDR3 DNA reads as TGTGCCTGTTCCGCAGGGGGCGGGAATCAGCCCCAGCATTTT.